A single sample is the source of the 28 T cell receptor beta chains below, sequenced in a study of cytomegalovirus exposure and HLA in healthy donors. The study ran its PCR with 60 Vbeta and 13 Jbeta primers. TCRdb keeps only in-frame clones here, not all; method: immunoSEQ multiplex PCR. The data show 150,000 to 200,000 clones, approximately 72% seen once. Input material: PBMCs. The receptor source for this set is a female donor in good health and CMV-seronegative.

The rearrangement uses TRBV11-3 and TRBJ2-1; tentative D call: TRBD1 (6 bases). The CDR3 consists of 14 residues. The V gene's germline CDR1 is SGHNT and CDR2 YENEEA. V lost 5 bases, J lost 5 bases, and 13 bases lay in between. The CDR3 region is CASSPGQGNNEQFF. The CDR3 coding sequence is TGTGCCAGCAGCCCGGGACAAGGGAACAATGAGCAGTTCTTC.

The rearrangement uses TRBV6-5 and TRBJ1-1, with 8 nucleotides matching TRBD1. The CDR3 contains 14 residues. In germline, CDR1 is MNHEY, CDR2 SVGAGI. With V trimmed by 5 bases and J by 11 bases, 13 bases remained unmatched. CDR3 in DNA: TGTGCCAGCAGTGAATATATCCAGGGGGCACGGGCTTTCTTT. Protein sequence: CASSEYIQGARAFF.

The chain employs TRBV5-4 and TRBJ2-1; 8 bases are a match to TRBD1. Trimming took 6 bases from V and 5 from J; bases not matched to a gene: 4. CDR3 length: 13 residues. CDR1 and CDR2 from the germline V gene are SGHNT and YYREEE (reference sequence). The CDR3 region is CASIRTGNNEQFF. The CDR3 nucleotides read TGTGCCAGCATCAGGACAGGGAACAATGAGCAGTTCTTC. The full variable domain, in which reference TRBV5-4 and TRBJ2-1 provide the parts outside the CDR3, is ETGVTQSPTHLIKTRGQQVTLRCSSQSGHNTVSWYQQALGQGPQFIFQYYREEENGRGNFPPRFSGLQFPNYSSELNVNALELDDSALYLCASIRTGNNEQFFGPGTRLTVL.

V gene TRBV5-1 combines with J gene TRBJ1-1, with TRBD1 identical over 7 bases. V gave up 0 bases and J gave up 1 base; unmatched junction bases: 6. CDR3 length: 16 residues. Looked up from germline, CDR1 is SGHRS and CDR2 is YFSETQ. In DNA, the CDR3 is TGCGCCAGCAGCTTGGTTTTGGGACAGACGAACACTGAAGCTTTCTTT. Amino acid sequence: CASSLVLGQTNTEAFF.

The chain links TRBV19 to TRBJ2-1; 8 bases agree with TRBD2. This CDR3 is built from 14 residues. The V segment lost 5 bases and the J segment 5 bases; nucleotides outside the gene matches: 5. Germline V gene data show CDR1 as LNHDA and CDR2 as SQIVND (reference sequence). The CDR3 DNA is TGTGCCAGTAGTCGGGGGGGCGATAACAATGAGCAGTTCTTC. Its protein product is CASSRGGDNNEQFF.

The V gene is TRBV5-6, the J gene TRBJ2-2, with D possibly TRBD1 on 6 matching bases. The germline V and J ends were trimmed by 6 bases and 1 base, with 13 bases remaining between them. CDR1 and CDR2 (germline): SGHDT, YYEEEE. CDR3 size: 15 residues. For the CDR3, the DNA is TGTGCCAGCACCACCAGACAGGTGAACACCGGGGAGCTGTTTTTT. Its protein product is CASTTRQVNTGELFF.

This CDR3 reads CASSLGQGAVGYTF. The CDR3 DNA reads as TGTGCCAGCAGCTTAGGACAGGGGGCGGTTGGCTACACCTTC. The gene calls are TRBV11-2 and TRBJ1-2; TRBD1 matches at 10 bases. Trimming cost V 1 base and J 7 bases; bases outside gene matches: 3. This CDR3 spans 14 amino acids. Per the germline V gene, CDR1 is SGHAT and CDR2 is FQNNGV.

This chain connects TRBV5-1 to TRBJ2-3; D might be TRBD1 (6 bases). V was shortened by 2 bases and J by 3 bases, with 19 bases between the two germline ends. Germline CDR1 is SGHRS and CDR2 is YFSETQ. The length of the CDR3 is 17 residues. The CDR3 DNA reads TGCGCCAGCAGCTTCACCGCCATCAGGACAGCAACAGATACGCAGTATTTT. This encodes CASSFTAIRTATDTQYF.

The rearrangement joins TRBV5-1 to TRBJ2-3; D may be TRBD1 (5 bases). The germline gives CDR1 SGHRS, CDR2 YFSETQ. The CDR3 loop spans 16 amino acids. With 0 bases removed from V and 3 bases from J, the gap between germline ends came to 14 bases. Here the CDR3 DNA reads TGCGCCAGCAGCTTGGGTACAGGAACGAGGACAGATACGCAGTATTTT. This gives the protein CASSLGTGTRTDTQYF.

The chain has TRBV5-1 and TRBJ1-6; 8 bases are a match to TRBD1. The CDR3 has 18 residues. V lost 4 bases to trimming and J lost 9 bases; unmatched junction nucleotides: 18. Germline loops: CDR1 SGHRS, CDR2 YFSETQ. The CDR3 DNA is TGCGCCAGCAGCCCGCAACCGACAGGGGCCGGCCTGGGTTCACCCCTCCACTTT. Translation gives CASSPQPTGAGLGSPLHF. The whole variable domain, filled in from reference TRBV5-1 and TRBJ1-6, reads KAGVTQTPRYLIKTRGQQVTLSCSPISGHRSVSWYQQTPGQGLQFLFEYFSETQRNKGNFPGRFSGRQFSNSRSEMNVSTLELGDSALYLCASSPQPTGAGLGSPLHFGNGTRLTVT.

This clone was counted a single time. V usage is TRBV5-1 and J usage is TRBJ2-7; 10 nucleotides agree with TRBD1. CDR1 and CDR2 (germline): SGHRS, YFSETQ. There are 14 residues in the CDR3. V shed 6 bases and J 4 bases; nucleotides not matched to a gene: 7. CDR3 in DNA: TGCGCCAGCAACTGGGACAGGGGCGGGTACGAGCAGTACTTC. Translated, it gives CASNWDRGGYEQYF. The entire variable domain, with the rest obtained from reference TRBV5-1 and TRBJ2-7, is as follows: KAGVTQTPRYLIKTRGQQVTLSCSPISGHRSVSWYQQTPGQGLQFLFEYFSETQRNKGNFPGRFSGRQFSNSRSEMNVSTLELGDSALYLCASNWDRGGYEQYFGPGTRLTVT.

The chain uses TRBV5-1 and TRBJ1-4; unclear D gene. In germline, CDR1 is SGHRS, CDR2 YFSETQ. Trimming left V 0 bases short and J 12 bases short, with 6 bases between. This CDR3 spans 11 amino acids. The CDR3 loop is CASSLALELFF. CDR3 nucleotide sequence: TGCGCCAGCAGCTTGGCCCTTGAACTGTTTTTT.

This rearrangement joins TRBV5-1 to TRBJ2-1, with D perhaps TRBD2 (7 bases). Trimming removed 0 bases at V and 6 bases at J, with 16 bases between. Per germline, CDR1 SGHRS and CDR2 YFSETQ. The CDR3 extends over 16 amino acids. CDR3 protein: CASSLVGWGGRNEQFF. The CDR3 DNA reads as TGCGCCAGCAGCTTGGTGGGGTGGGGGGGCCGCAATGAGCAGTTCTTC.

This chain links TRBV5-1 with TRBJ1-2; D is possibly TRBD1 (5 bases). Trimming removed 0 bases at V and 3 bases at J, with 9 bases between. Germline V gene data show CDR1 as SGHRS and CDR2 as YFSETQ. The CDR3 has 14 residues. CDR3 in DNA: TGCGCCAGCAGCTTGGATGCGGGGGACTATGGCTACACCTTC. As protein: CASSLDAGDYGYTF.

The gene calls are TRBV28 and TRBJ1-5; weak D call: TRBD1 (6 bases). V lost 5 bases and J 2 bases, leaving 13 bases between the germline ends. CDR3 length equals 15 residues. Germline V lookup: CDR1 MDHEN, CDR2 SYDVKM. The CDR3 sequence: CASSGRGIGNQPQHF. Written as DNA, the CDR3 is TGTGCCAGCAGTGGGAGGGGGATTGGCAATCAGCCCCAGCATTTT.

The chain couples TRBV6-6 to TRBJ2-7; 11 bases are shared with TRBD2. This CDR3 is 14 amino acids long. V trimming: 6 bases; J trimming: 6 bases; junction bases outside the gene matches: 7. CDR1 MNHNY and CDR2 SVGAGI come from the germline V gene (reference sequence). The CDR3 DNA reads as TGTGCCAGCAGCACGGGACTAGCGGACACCGAGCAGTACTTC. Translating gives CASSTGLADTEQYF.

V is TRBV4-1 and J is TRBJ2-1, with 8 bases aligning to TRBD2. The trim removed 0 bases at V and 0 bases at J, leaving 13 bases unmatched. Germline CDR1 is MGHRA and CDR2 is YSYEKL. This CDR3 region has 20 residues. The CDR3 region has the DNA TGCGCCAGCAGCCAAGAGAGTTCGGGCGGGGGGCCCCCCTCCTACAATGAGCAGTTCTTC. It translates to CASSQESSGGGPPSYNEQFF.

The chain is built from TRBV19 and TRBJ1-2; 8 positions agree with TRBD1. The CDR3 consists of 14 residues. CDR1 LNHDA and CDR2 SQIVND come from the germline V gene (reference sequence). V gave up 4 bases and J gave up 2 bases; unmatched junction bases: 3. The CDR3 protein is CASSNQGANYGYTF. The CDR3, as DNA: TGTGCCAGTAGTAATCAGGGGGCGAACTATGGCTACACCTTC.

This clone turned up a few times. This chain uses TRBV5-6 with TRBJ2-3; 8 bases line up with TRBD2. V lost 4 bases and J lost 4; bases outside the gene matches: 8. The CDR3 contains 15 residues. Germline CDR1 SGHDT, CDR2 YYEEEE. The CDR3 bases are TGTGCCAGCAGCAGGAGCGGGAGTCTCTCAGATACGCAGTATTTT. Its translation is CASSRSGSLSDTQYF.

Comment on this clone: Other DNA sequences in the sample encode the same CDR3. The chain recombines TRBV5-1 with TRBJ2-3, with 8 bases identical to TRBD1. V shed 4 bases, J shed 6 bases, and the junction held 4 bases outside the gene matches. From germline, CDR1 is SGHRS and CDR2 YFSETQ. This CDR3 region has 13 residues. The CDR3 bases are TGCGCCAGCAGCGGGCAGGGGGCGGATACGCAGTATTTT. Translation: CASSGQGADTQYF.

This clone turned up a few times. This rearrangement joins TRBV30 to TRBJ1-6, with D perhaps matching TRBD1 (6 bases). The CDR3 totals 16 residues. CDR1 GTSNPN and CDR2 SVGIG come from the germline V gene (reference sequence). Trimming pared 4 bases from V and 3 bases from J, leaving 16 bases between. This chain's CDR3 is CAWMTGGLFYNSPLHF. In DNA, the CDR3 is TGTGCCTGGATGACAGGCGGGCTTTTCTATAATTCACCCCTCCACTTT. Full variable domain (missing parts from reference TRBV30 and TRBJ1-6): SQTIHQWPATLVQPVGSPLSLECTVEGTSNPNLYWYRQAAGRGLQLLFYSVGIGQISSEVPQNLSASRPQDRQFILSSKKLLLSDSGFYLCAWMTGGLFYNSPLHFGNGTRLTVT.

J is TRBJ1-5 and V is TRBV7-9; a possible D gene is TRBD1 (6 bases). This CDR3 is built from 12 residues. Germline V gives CDR1 SEHNR, CDR2 FQNEAQ (reference sequence). V lost 6 bases and J lost 9, with 12 bases in between. The CDR3, as DNA: TGTGCCAGCAGACCGGACAGCGGGCCCCAGCATTTT. Protein: CASRPDSGPQHF.

This sequence joins TRBV5-1 and TRBJ1-1, with a tentative D call TRBD1 (5 bases). In germline, CDR1 is SGHRS, CDR2 YFSETQ. The CDR3 is 14 amino acids. The V end lost 0 bases, the J end lost 4 bases, and 10 bases lay between the germline ends. Written as DNA, the CDR3 is TGCGCCAGCAGCTTGGTGGCGGGGGGCACTGAAGCTTTCTTT. Translation: CASSLVAGGTEAFF.

This clone was seen a few times. The chain is built from TRBV25-1 and TRBJ1-1; TRBD1 agrees at 9 bases. This CDR3 is built from 14 residues. The junction had 8 bases not matched to a gene; V was cut back by 5 bases and J by 7 bases. Germline CDR1 and CDR2: MGHDK and SYGVNS. The CDR3 nucleotides read TGTGCCAGCAGTTACACAGGGGGCACGAGTGAAGCTTTCTTT. It translates to CASSYTGGTSEAFF.

The J gene is TRBJ2-7, the V gene TRBV7-8, with a weak D call TRBD1 (6 bases). V gave up 2 bases and J gave up 2 bases, with 16 bases separating them. This CDR3 is 16 amino acids long. Germline lookup yields CDR1 SGHVS and CDR2 FQNEAQ. The CDR3 region is CASSLKSGQNAYEQYF. CDR3 in DNA: TGTGCCAGCAGCTTAAAGTCCGGACAGAACGCCTACGAGCAGTACTTC.

The chain couples TRBV7-8 to TRBJ1-1; unclear D gene. Trimming stripped 8 bases from V and 3 bases from J, with 10 bases between. The CDR3 contains 12 residues. CDR1 and CDR2 (germline): SGHVS, FQNEAQ. CDR3 in DNA: TGTGCCAGCGCCAGGAGGGACACTGAAGCTTTCTTT. It translates to CASARRDTEAFF.

This clone was recorded only once. The rearrangement links TRBV6-5 to TRBJ1-2; weak D call: TRBD1 (6 bases). The V and J ends lost 3 bases and 8 bases respectively, with 16 bases between them. The CDR3 spans 14 residues. Germline-derived CDR1 and CDR2 are MNHEY and SVGAGI. The CDR3 sequence: CASSYRLAGDGYTF. In DNA form, the CDR3 reads TGTGCCAGCAGTTATCGATTGGCAGGGGACGGCTACACCTTC.

Concerning this clone: Other nucleotide sequences in the sample specify the same CDR3. This sequence joins TRBV19 and TRBJ2-1; no clear D gene. The CDR3 runs 12 residues. Trimming shortened V by 9 bases and J by 9 bases, and 15 bases separated the two germline ends. Germline V CDR1 and CDR2: LNHDA, SQIVND (reference sequence). Here the CDR3 reads CASSPSDFEQFF. The CDR3 region has the DNA TGTGCCAGCAGTCCCAGTGATTTTGAGCAGTTCTTC.